The T cell receptor (beta chain) described here comes from a study of metastatic and nonmetastatic thyroid tumors. Points from the study as a whole: Across blood and tumor, TCR beta diversity in malignant thyroid tumors was reportedly significantly higher than in benign nodules.

The CDR3 runs 11 residues. With 10 bases removed from V and 2 bases from J, the gap between germline ends came to 5 bases. Germline CDR1 ENHRY, CDR2 SYGVKD. TCRdb ran MiXCR on the PCR reads. The sample has 20,000 to 25,000 clones, roughly 20% seen once. Before thyroid surgery, none of the patients had received any treatment. At least ten counts were recorded for this clone. As yet, its antigen is unknown. The sequenced sample was blood. This chain connects TRBV10-3 to TRBJ2-2, with no clear D. The sequence was obtained from a female donor with papillary thyroid cancer or a benign thyroid nodule (not recorded which). Some clones in this sample may be carry-over from other donors' samples. This chain's CDR3 is CATLNTGELFF. The DNA for the CDR3 is TGTGCCACCCTAAACACCGGGGAGCTGTTTTTT.